Below are 2 T cell receptor beta chains sequenced from a single sample in a study of blood T cell repertoires in COVID-19 (TCRdb year 2020). The library was built by means of the immunoSEQ multiplex PCR assay. The clones in this table, taken by TCRdb from immuneACCESS, are in-frame only. Not every clone is retained; where verified, under half of the shortfall comes from an unresolved V gene, and the cause of the rest is unknown. This sample lists 300,000 to 450,000 clones; more than 65% were detected once. The ten largest make up over 0.95% of the sample. Sequencing was done on a sample of peripheral blood. These receptors were taken from a human donor with acute or convalescent COVID-19. The donor label of this sample is uncertain.

This chain joins TRBV7-9 and TRBJ1-2; TRBD1 matches 10 bases. The CDR3 has 14 amino acids. Germline assignment: CDR1 SEHNR and CDR2 FQNEAQ (reference sequence). Losses at the gene ends were 2 bases for V and 7 bases for J; bases not matched to a gene: 4. DNA for the CDR3: TGTGCCAGCAGCTTACGGGACAGGGGTAGTGGCTACACCTTC. This gives the protein CASSLRDRGSGYTF.

This chain links TRBV18 with TRBJ2-1; 8 bases fit TRBD2. The trim removed 4 bases at V and 6 bases at J, leaving 5 bases unmatched. Germline V lookup: CDR1 KGHSH, CDR2 LQKENI. CDR3 length: 14 amino acids. This CDR3 is CASSRREGRNEQFF. In DNA form, the CDR3 reads TGTGCCAGCTCACGTCGGGAGGGCCGCAATGAGCAGTTCTTC.